This TCR beta chain was documented in a study of T-cell memory formation after mild COVID-19 (dated by TCRdb to the early 2020s). General notes on the study: TCR sequence clusters from the two donors were found to be largely donor specific. Longitudinal TCRalpha and TCRbeta repertoire sequencing tracked T-cell clones expanding and contracting after mild COVID-19 in a couple of donors. Two young, previously healthy adult volunteers made up the cohort, one male and one female.

The CDR3 spans 15 residues, from the cysteine through the phenylalanine. Left in the record is the CDR3 DNA by itself, 45 bases read in frame from the first base. The germline V gene gives CDR1 as SNHLY and CDR2 as FYNNEI. Compared with germline, V lacks 6 bases and J lacks 6 bases; bases without a gene match: 6. Of note for this clonotype: Its antigen has not been determined. Base-call qualities are not available, and no considerably larger clone is one nucleotide away.

Beyond this particular receptor, the publication reports: Clones contracting from day 15 to 85 had balanced CD4/CD8 phenotypes, while a second wave expanding from day 15 to 37 was biased towards CD4+. Some responding clones were found in pre-infection memory, which suggests that pre-existing cross-reactive memory T cells took part in the SARS-CoV-2 response. The study covered only two mild cases, and larger cohorts including severe cases with pre-infection samples were considered necessary. Contracting CD4+ clones appeared mostly in the CM and EM memory subsets, whereas CD8+ clones were enriched in EMRA. The second-wave clones that peaked on day 37 were not confirmed to be SARS-CoV-2 specific.

The listed sequencing device is Illumina NovaSeq 6000. TCRalpha and TCRbeta cDNA libraries were constructed by 5'RACE with constant-segment primers, with sample barcodes and unique molecular identifiers being introduced. Trizol reagent was used to extract RNA from every sample. The libraries were amplified in two PCR steps, and the second step added a second sample barcode and Illumina TruSeq adapters. The libraries were sequenced on an Illumina NovaSeq using 2 x 150 bp paired-end reads. Regarding the original processing steps: Demultiplexing of reads and collapsing into UMI-guided consensus sequences were performed with migec v1.2.7. Using mixcr v2.1.11, the UMI consensuses were aligned to TRA and TRB V and J templates and assembled into clonotypes. Expanded or contracted clonotypes were those called significant by both edgeR and NoisET, with noise models trained on biological replicates. edgeR calls used a false discovery rate-adjusted p below 0.01 and a log2 fold-change threshold of 1. As an exploratory analysis of dynamics, max-normalized trajectories of the 1000 most abundant clonotypes were examined by PCA with hierarchical clustering. Each responding clone was given a CD4 or CD8 phenotype based on the CD4+ and CD8+ repertoires, which had been sequenced separately. TCRdb passed the public sequencing reads through fastp at Q25 and MiXCR, retaining productive beta sequences. Rows matching on CDR3 protein sequence are summarized as one entry with the most common DNA and genes. The V and J calls and clone size come from TCRdb's table, not from the authors' own analysis. Counted in this sample were about 140,000 distinct CDR3 sequences; about 5.5% of them appeared once. Roughly 1.9% of the sample belongs to the ten largest clones.

Ficoll-Paque density gradient centrifugation was used to isolate PBMCs. The rearranged chain carries TRBV2 and TRBJ2-1; 12 bases in between match TRBD2. The sequenced sample was PBMCs or a T cell subset sorted from them (not recorded which). This clonotype originated in an adult woman who had mild COVID-19 (a few samples of this study predate the infection). The sample titles of this study are shuffled in the database, so cell type and time point are left out; the donor was told from shared clones. The encoded CDR3 is CASRLLAGGSNEQFF. The DNA is as follows: TGTGCCAGCAGGCTACTAGCGGGAGGCTCCAATGAGCAGTTCTTC.